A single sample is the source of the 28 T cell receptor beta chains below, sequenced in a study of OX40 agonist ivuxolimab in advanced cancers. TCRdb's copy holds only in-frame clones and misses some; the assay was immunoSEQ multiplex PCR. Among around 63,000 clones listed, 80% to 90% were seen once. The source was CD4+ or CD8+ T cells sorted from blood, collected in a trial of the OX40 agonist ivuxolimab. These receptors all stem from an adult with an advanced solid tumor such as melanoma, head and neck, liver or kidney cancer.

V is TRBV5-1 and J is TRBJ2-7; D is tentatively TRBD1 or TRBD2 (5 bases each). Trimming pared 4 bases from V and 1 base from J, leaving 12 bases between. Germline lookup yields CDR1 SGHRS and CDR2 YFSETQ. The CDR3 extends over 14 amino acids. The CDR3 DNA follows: TGCGCCAGCAGCCTTGAGGGGCCGTCCTACGAGCAGTACTTC. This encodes CASSLEGPSYEQYF.

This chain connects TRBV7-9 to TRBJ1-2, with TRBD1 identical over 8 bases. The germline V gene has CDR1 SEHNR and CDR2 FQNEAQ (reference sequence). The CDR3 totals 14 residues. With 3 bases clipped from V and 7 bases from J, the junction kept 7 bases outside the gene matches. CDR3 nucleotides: TGTGCCAGCAGCTTTGGACAGGGCATTGGTGGCTACACCTTC. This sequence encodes CASSFGQGIGGYTF.

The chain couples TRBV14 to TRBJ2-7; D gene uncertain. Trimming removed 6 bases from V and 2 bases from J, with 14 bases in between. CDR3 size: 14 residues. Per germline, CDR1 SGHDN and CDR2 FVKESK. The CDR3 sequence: CASSPDDETYEQYF. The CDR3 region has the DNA TGTGCCAGCAGTCCTGATGACGAGACCTACGAGCAGTACTTC. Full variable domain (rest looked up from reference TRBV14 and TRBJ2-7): EAGVTQFPSHSVIEKGQTVTLRCDPISGHDNLYWYRRVMGKEIKFLLHFVKESKQDESGMPNNRFLAERTGGTYSTLKVQPAELEDSGVYFCASSPDDETYEQYFGPGTRLTVT.

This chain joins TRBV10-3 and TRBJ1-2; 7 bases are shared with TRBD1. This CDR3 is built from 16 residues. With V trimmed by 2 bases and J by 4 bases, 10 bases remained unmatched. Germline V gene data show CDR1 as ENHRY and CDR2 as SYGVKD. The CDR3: CAISEGDSRPIYGYTF. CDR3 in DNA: TGTGCCATCAGTGAGGGGGACAGCCGGCCCATCTATGGCTACACCTTC.

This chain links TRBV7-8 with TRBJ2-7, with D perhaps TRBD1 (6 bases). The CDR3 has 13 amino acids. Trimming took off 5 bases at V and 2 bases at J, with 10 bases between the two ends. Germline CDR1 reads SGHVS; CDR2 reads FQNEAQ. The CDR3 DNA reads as TGTGCCAGCAGCGTGACAGGTGCCTACGAGCAGTACTTC. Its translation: CASSVTGAYEQYF.

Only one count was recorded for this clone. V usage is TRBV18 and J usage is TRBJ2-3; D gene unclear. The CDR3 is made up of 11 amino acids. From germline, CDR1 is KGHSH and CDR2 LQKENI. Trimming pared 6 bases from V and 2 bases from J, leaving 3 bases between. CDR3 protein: CASSNTDTQYF. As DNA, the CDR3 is TGTGCCAGCTCCAACACAGATACGCAGTATTTT.

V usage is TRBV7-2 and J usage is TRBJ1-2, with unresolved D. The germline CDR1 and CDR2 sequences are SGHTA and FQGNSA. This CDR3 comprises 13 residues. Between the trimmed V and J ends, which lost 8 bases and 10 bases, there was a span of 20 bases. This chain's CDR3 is CASWGRFYSFYTF. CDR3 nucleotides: TGTGCCAGCTGGGGTCGATTCTACAGCTTCTACACCTTC.

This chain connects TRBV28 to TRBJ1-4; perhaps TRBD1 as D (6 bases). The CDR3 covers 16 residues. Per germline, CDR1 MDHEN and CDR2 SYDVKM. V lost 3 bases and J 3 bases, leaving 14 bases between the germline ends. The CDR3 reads CASSFNQGLPNEKLFF. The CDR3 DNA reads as TGTGCCAGCAGTTTCAACCAGGGGCTGCCTAATGAAAAACTGTTTTTT.

CDR3 sequence (DNA): TGTGCCAGCAGCTTGGACCTAGCGGCAAGCACAGATACGCAGTATTTT. This sequence encodes CASSLDLAASTDTQYF. This chain connects TRBV5-4 to TRBJ2-3, with 7 bases fitting TRBD2. The V and J ends lost 0 bases and 0 bases, in that order; junction bases with no gene match: 4. Per germline, CDR1 SGHNT and CDR2 YYREEE (reference sequence). The CDR3 is made up of 16 amino acids.

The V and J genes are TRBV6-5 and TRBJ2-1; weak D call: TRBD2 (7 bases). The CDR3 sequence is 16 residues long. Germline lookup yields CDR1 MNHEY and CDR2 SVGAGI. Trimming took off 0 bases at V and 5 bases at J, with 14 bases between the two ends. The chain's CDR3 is CASSYSGGGGDNEQFF. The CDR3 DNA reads TGTGCCAGCAGTTACTCGGGAGGGGGGGGCGACAATGAGCAGTTCTTC.

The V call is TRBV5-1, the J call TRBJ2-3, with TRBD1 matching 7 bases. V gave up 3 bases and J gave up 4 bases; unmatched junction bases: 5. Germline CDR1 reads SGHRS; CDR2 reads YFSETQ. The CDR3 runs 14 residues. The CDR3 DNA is TGCGCCAGCAGCTATGGACAGGACCCAGATACGCAGTATTTT. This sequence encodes CASSYGQDPDTQYF. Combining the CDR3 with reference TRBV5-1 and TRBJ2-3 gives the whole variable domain KAGVTQTPRYLIKTRGQQVTLSCSPISGHRSVSWYQQTPGQGLQFLFEYFSETQRNKGNFPGRFSGRQFSNSRSEMNVSTLELGDSALYLCASSYGQDPDTQYFGPGTRLTVL.

This CDR3 is CASSLVGTGGGADTQYF. The CDR3 DNA sequence: TGCGCCAGCAGCTTGGTAGGGACAGGCGGTGGGGCAGATACGCAGTATTTT. V usage is TRBV5-1 and J usage is TRBJ2-3; 8 bases align to TRBD1. Germline V lookup: CDR1 SGHRS, CDR2 YFSETQ. The CDR3 is 17 residues long. V shed 0 bases, J shed 4 bases, and the junction held 10 bases outside the gene matches.

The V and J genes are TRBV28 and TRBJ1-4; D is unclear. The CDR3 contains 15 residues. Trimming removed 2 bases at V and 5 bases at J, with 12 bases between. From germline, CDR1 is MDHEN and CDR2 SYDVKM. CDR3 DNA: TGTGCCAGCAGTTTAGCGGGTTCGGGGAATGAAAAACTGTTTTTT. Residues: CASSLAGSGNEKLFF. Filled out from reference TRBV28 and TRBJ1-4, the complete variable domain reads DVKVTQSSRYLVKRTGEKVFLECVQDMDHENMFWYRQDPGLGLRLIYFSYDVKMKEKGDIPEGYSVSREKKERFSLILESASTNQTSMYLCASSLAGSGNEKLFFGSGTQLSVL.

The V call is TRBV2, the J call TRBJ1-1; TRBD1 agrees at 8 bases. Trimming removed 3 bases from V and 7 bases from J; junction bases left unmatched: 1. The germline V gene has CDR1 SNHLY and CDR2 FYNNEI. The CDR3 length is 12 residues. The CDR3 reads CASSDRGLEAFF. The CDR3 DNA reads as TGTGCCAGCAGTGACAGGGGGCTTGAAGCTTTCTTT.

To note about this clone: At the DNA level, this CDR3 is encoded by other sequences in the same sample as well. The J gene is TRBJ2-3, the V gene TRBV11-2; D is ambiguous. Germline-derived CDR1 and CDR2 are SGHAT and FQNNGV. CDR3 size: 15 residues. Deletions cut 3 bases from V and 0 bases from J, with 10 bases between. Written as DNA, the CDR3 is TGTGCCAGCAGCTTTCTCGGTGCAAGCACAGATACGCAGTATTTT. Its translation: CASSFLGASTDTQYF. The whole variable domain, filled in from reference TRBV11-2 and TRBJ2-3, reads EAGVAQSPRYKIIEKRQSVAFWCNPISGHATLYWYQQILGQGPKLLIQFQNNGVVDDSQLPKDRFSAERLKGVDSTLKIQPAKLEDSAVYLCASSFLGASTDTQYFGPGTRLTVL.

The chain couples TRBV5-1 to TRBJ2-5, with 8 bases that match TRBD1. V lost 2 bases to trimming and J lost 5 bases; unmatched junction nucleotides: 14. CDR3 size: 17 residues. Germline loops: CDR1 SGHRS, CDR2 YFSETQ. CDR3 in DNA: TGCGCCAGCAGCTTTACAGGGGGAAGTAACGTTTACGAGACCCAGTACTTC. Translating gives CASSFTGGSNVYETQYF.

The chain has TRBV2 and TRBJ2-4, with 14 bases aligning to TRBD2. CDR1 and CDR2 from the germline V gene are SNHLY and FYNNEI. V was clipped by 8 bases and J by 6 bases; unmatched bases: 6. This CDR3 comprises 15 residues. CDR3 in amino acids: CASGSGLAGVNIQYF. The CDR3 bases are TGTGCCAGCGGGTCGGGACTAGCGGGAGTAAACATTCAGTACTTC. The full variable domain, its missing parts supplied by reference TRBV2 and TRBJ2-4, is EPEVTQTPSHQVTQMGQEVILRCVPISNHLYFYWYRQILGQKVEFLVSFYNNEISEKSEIFDDQFSVERPDGSNFTLKIRSTKLEDSAMYFCASGSGLAGVNIQYFGAGTRLSVL.

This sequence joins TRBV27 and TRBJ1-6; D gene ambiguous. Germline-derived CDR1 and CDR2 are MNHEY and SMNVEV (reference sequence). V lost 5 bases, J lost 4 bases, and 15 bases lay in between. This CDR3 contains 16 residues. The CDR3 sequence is CASSARPRTYNSPLHF. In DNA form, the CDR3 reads TGTGCCAGCAGTGCCCGACCTCGCACGTATAATTCACCCCTCCACTTT.

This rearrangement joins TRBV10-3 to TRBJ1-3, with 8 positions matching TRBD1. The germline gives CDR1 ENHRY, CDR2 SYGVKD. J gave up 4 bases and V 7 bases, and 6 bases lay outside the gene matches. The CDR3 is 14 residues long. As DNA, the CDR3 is TGTGCCATCACCATAGGGACAGGAGGAAACACCATATATTTT. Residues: CAITIGTGGNTIYF.

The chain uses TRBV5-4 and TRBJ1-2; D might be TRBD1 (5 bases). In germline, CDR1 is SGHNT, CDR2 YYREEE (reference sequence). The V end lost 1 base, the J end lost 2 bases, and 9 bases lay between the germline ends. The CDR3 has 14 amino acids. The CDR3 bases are TGTGCCAGCAGCTTGAATTCAGGGAACTATGGCTACACCTTC. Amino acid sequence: CASSLNSGNYGYTF.

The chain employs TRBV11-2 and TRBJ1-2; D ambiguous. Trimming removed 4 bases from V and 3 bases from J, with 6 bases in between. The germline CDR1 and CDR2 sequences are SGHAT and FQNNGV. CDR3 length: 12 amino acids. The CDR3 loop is CASSWAYYGYTF. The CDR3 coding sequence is TGTGCCAGCAGCTGGGCCTACTATGGCTACACCTTC.

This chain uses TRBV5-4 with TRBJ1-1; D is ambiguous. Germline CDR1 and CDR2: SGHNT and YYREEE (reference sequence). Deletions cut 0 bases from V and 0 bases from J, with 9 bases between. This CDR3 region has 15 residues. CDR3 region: CASSLDGQLNTEAFF. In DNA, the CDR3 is TGTGCCAGCAGCTTGGACGGCCAGTTGAACACTGAAGCTTTCTTT.

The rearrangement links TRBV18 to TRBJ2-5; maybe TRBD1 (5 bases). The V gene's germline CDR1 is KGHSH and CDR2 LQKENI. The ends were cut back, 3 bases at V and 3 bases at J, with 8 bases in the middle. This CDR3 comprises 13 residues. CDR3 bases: TGTGCCAGCTCACCGGACACTAAAGAGACCCAGTACTTC. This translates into CASSPDTKETQYF.

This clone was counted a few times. CDR3 region: CASSQGGDGNTIYF. The CDR3 bases are TGTGCCAGCAGCCAAGGCGGGGACGGAAACACCATATATTTT. The genes are TRBV4-2 and TRBJ1-3; a possible D gene is TRBD1 (5 bases). Between the trimmed V and J ends, which lost 1 base and 4 bases, there was a span of 8 bases. Germline V CDR1 and CDR2: LGHNA, YNFKEQ. The CDR3 runs to 14 residues.

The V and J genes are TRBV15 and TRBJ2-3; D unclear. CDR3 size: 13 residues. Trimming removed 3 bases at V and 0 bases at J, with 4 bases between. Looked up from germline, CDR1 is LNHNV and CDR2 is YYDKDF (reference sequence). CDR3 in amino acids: CATSRGSTDTQYF. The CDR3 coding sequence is TGTGCCACCAGCAGGGGTAGCACAGATACGCAGTATTTT.

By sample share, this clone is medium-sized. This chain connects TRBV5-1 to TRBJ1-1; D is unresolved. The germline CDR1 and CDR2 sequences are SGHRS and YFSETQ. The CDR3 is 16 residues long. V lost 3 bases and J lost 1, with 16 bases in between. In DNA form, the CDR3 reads TGCGCCAGCAGCTCAACTCTGACCAGCACGAACACTGAAGCTTTCTTT. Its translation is CASSSTLTSTNTEAFF.

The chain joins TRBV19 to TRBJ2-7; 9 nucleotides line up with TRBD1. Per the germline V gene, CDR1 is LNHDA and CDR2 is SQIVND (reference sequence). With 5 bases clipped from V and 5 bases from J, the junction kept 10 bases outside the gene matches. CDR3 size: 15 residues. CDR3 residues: CASSSRWTGEHEQYF. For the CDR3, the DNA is TGTGCCAGTAGTTCCAGATGGACAGGGGAGCACGAGCAGTACTTC.

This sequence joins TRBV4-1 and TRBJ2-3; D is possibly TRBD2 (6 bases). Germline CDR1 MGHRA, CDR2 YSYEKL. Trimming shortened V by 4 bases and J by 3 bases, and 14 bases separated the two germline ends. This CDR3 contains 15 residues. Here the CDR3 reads CASSLLDGRTDTQYF. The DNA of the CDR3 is TGCGCCAGCAGCCTATTAGACGGGAGAACAGATACGCAGTATTTT.